This TCR beta chain was identified during a study of blood T cell repertoires in COVID-19. Overall study context: Spain, Italy and the United States supplied samples that represented acute and convalescent COVID-19. T cells, B-cell-depleted T cells, or PBMCs supplied cDNA or gDNA.

This CDR3 region has 16 residues. The ends lost 2 bases at V and 4 bases at J; junction bases unmatched: 9. The germline V gene encodes CDR1 GTSNPN and CDR2 SVGIG (reference sequence). Generated by immunoSEQ multiplex PCR, the TCRdb table keeps only in-frame clones and is missing some. Among 310,000 or so clones, nearly 90% were seen once, and the ten largest hold about 1.7%. Participants were aged roughly 18 to 100 years from around 24 US areas. Cohort assignment relied on participant-reported clinical history. The source material was PBMCs or T cells enriched from blood (not recorded which). The TCR comes from a woman aged 18-29 years with acute COVID-19. The V call is TRBV30, the J call TRBJ2-1, with 9 bases lining up with TRBD1. DNA for the CDR3: TGTGCCTGGAGTACTTACAGGGGGCGGTCGTACAATGAGCAGTTCTTC. Residues: CAWSTYRGRSYNEQFF.